Shown below are 20 T cell receptor beta chains from a single sample sequenced in a study of blood T cell repertoires in COVID-19. Sequencing was performed with immunoSEQ multiplex PCR; in TCRdb, only in-frame clones are kept and a portion is missing. The table lists 250,000 or so clones, about 83% of them singletons, with around 3.5% in the top ten. The sample was PBMCs or T cells enriched from blood (not recorded which). These receptor sequences come from a woman in her forties who had been exposed to COVID-19.

V is TRBV7-9 and J is TRBJ2-1, with D possibly being TRBD1 (8 bases). V was trimmed by 7 bases and J by 5 bases, leaving 24 bases between them. The CDR3 spans 17 residues. Per the germline V gene, CDR1 is SEHNR and CDR2 is FQNEAQ (reference sequence). The CDR3 coding sequence is TGTGCCAGCACCCCTCCCCGGACAGGGACTACCAACAATGAGCAGTTCTTC. This gives the protein CASTPPRTGTTNNEQFF.

The chain combines TRBV3-1 (or the pseudogene TRBV3-2) with TRBJ1-6, with 7 nucleotides matching TRBD1. Germline values: CDR1 LGHDT, CDR2 YNNKEL (reference sequence). This CDR3 comprises 15 residues. Losses at the gene ends were 4 bases for V and 7 bases for J; bases not matched to a gene: 7. The chain's CDR3 is CASSPRGISNSPLHF. The CDR3, as DNA: TGTGCCAGCAGCCCCAGGGGGATCTCGAATTCACCCCTCCACTTT.

This chain's CDR3 is CSVGTGGGSGNQPQHF. CDR3 DNA sequence: TGCAGCGTCGGGACAGGGGGCGGTAGTGGCAATCAGCCCCAGCATTTT. The V call is TRBV29-1, the J call TRBJ1-5; 12 nucleotides match TRBD1. Germline loops: CDR1 SQVTM, CDR2 ANQGSEA. V lost 6 bases and J lost 2; bases outside the gene matches: 8. This CDR3 is built from 16 residues.

This clone occurred a few times. V usage is TRBV7-9 and J usage is TRBJ2-5; TRBD2 matches at 9 bases. The germline gives CDR1 SEHNR, CDR2 FQNEAQ (reference sequence). CDR3 length: 18 amino acids. The V and J ends lost 1 base and 5 bases, in that order; junction bases with no gene match: 14. The CDR3: CASSLDVGGGGAVETQYF. CDR3 DNA sequence: TGTGCCAGCAGCTTAGATGTTGGTGGCGGGGGGGCCGTGGAGACCCAGTACTTC. Complete variable domain (other parts from reference TRBV7-9 and TRBJ2-5): DTGVSQNPRHKITKRGQNVTFRCDPISEHNRLYWYRQTLGQGPEFLTYFQNEAQLEKSRLLSDRFSAERPKGSFSTLEIQRTEQGDSAMYLCASSLDVGGGGAVETQYFGPGTRLLVL.

This chain uses TRBV9 with TRBJ2-7, with 8 bases aligning to TRBD1. Trimming cost V 4 bases and J 0 bases; bases outside gene matches: 3. CDR1 SGDLS and CDR2 YYNGEE come from the germline V gene. This CDR3 has 14 amino acids. The CDR3 coding sequence is TGTGCCAGCAGCACGGGACAGGCCTCCTACGAGCAGTACTTC. Translated: CASSTGQASYEQYF. Drawing the rest from reference TRBV9 and TRBJ2-7, the complete variable domain is DSGVTQTPKHLITATGQRVTLRCSPRSGDLSVYWYQQSLDQGLQFLIQYYNGEERAKGNILERFSAQQFPDLHSELNLSSLELGDSALYFCASSTGQASYEQYFGPGTRLTVT.

There are a few counts of this clone. The rearrangement joins TRBV5-1 to TRBJ2-4; tentative D call: TRBD2 (6 bases). This CDR3 has 15 residues. The V end was cut by 4 bases, the J end by 7 bases, with 18 bases between. The V gene's germline CDR1 is SGHRS and CDR2 YFSETQ. CDR3 DNA: TGCGCCAGCAGCCCCATAGGTGGGGGGAAGAACATTCAGTACTTC. Translation: CASSPIGGGKNIQYF.

The V gene is TRBV24-1, the J gene TRBJ1-3; TRBD1 agrees at 7 bases. Germline CDR1 and CDR2: KGHDR and SFDVKD. The length of the CDR3 is 15 residues. The trim removed 4 bases at V and 4 bases at J, leaving 6 bases unmatched. CDR3 protein: CATSEGGARGNTIYF. The CDR3 DNA sequence: TGTGCCACCAGTGAAGGGGGCGCGAGGGGAAACACCATATATTTT.

This rearrangement joins TRBV10-3 to TRBJ2-5; D is unresolved. Germline CDR1 and CDR2: ENHRY and SYGVKD. The CDR3 totals 13 residues. The V end lost 6 bases, the J end lost 5 bases, and 13 bases lay between the germline ends. DNA for the CDR3: TGTGCCATCAGGTCCCAGGCGATGGAGACCCAGTACTTC. Residues: CAIRSQAMETQYF.

CDR3 residues: CASSPGTGGYYGYTF. CDR3 coding DNA: TGCGCCAGCAGCCCCGGGACAGGGGGATACTATGGCTACACCTTC. The V and J genes are TRBV5-1 and TRBJ1-2; 11 positions agree with TRBD1. The CDR3 totals 15 residues. The junction had 5 bases not matched to a gene; V was cut back by 4 bases and J by 3 bases. Germline loops: CDR1 SGHRS, CDR2 YFSETQ.

This chain joins TRBV6-5 and TRBJ1-2; possibly TRBD1 for D (5 bases). Germline CDR1 and CDR2: MNHEY and SVGAGI. There are 15 residues in the CDR3. V gave up 5 bases and J gave up 0 bases, with 13 bases separating them. The CDR3 here is CASSPGQVSNYGYTF. The CDR3 region has the DNA TGTGCCAGCAGTCCAGGACAAGTCTCTAACTATGGCTACACCTTC.

The DNA of the CDR3 is TGTGCCAGCAGCAAGGACAGGAACTACCCCTATGGCTACACCTTC. This encodes CASSKDRNYPYGYTF. The genes are TRBV21-1 and TRBJ1-2; TRBD1 was called by the table and not checked on the DNA. TRBV21-1 is tagged as a pseudogene. This CDR3 is built from 15 residues.

The chain carries TRBV2 and TRBJ1-2; 9 nucleotides match TRBD1. Germline V CDR1 and CDR2: SNHLY, FYNNEI. CDR3 length equals 15 residues. J lost 4 bases, V lost 3 bases, and 6 bases had no gene match. This CDR3 is CASSEGTGNLYGYTF. CDR3 nucleotide sequence: TGTGCCAGCAGTGAGGGGACAGGGAACCTCTATGGCTACACCTTC.

This sequence joins TRBV6-2 or TRBV6-3 and TRBJ1-1; perhaps TRBD1 as D (5 bases). Trimming removed 2 bases from V and 1 base from J, with 11 bases in between. Germline lookup yields CDR1 MNHEY and CDR2 SVGEGT. There are 15 residues in the CDR3. The CDR3 protein is CASSYDGGRNTEAFF. Written as DNA, the CDR3 is TGTGCCAGCAGTTACGACGGGGGAAGGAACACTGAAGCTTTCTTT.

The V call is TRBV7-9, the J call TRBJ1-1; D may be TRBD1 (6 bases). The CDR3 is 13 residues long. The germline gives CDR1 SEHNR, CDR2 FQNEAQ (reference sequence). The V and J ends lost 6 bases and 2 bases respectively, with 10 bases between them. In nucleotides, the CDR3 is TGTGCCAGCAGTCGGACAGCTAACACTGAAGCTTTCTTT. Translated, it gives CASSRTANTEAFF.

J is TRBJ2-1 and V is TRBV28; tentative D call: TRBD2 (6 bases). CDR1 MDHEN and CDR2 SYDVKM come from the germline V gene. The V gene lost 7 bases and the J gene lost 4 bases, with 14 bases spanning the gap. CDR3 length: 14 residues. CDR3: CASTLGGAYNEQFF. CDR3 coding DNA: TGTGCCAGCACCTTGGGGGGAGCATACAATGAGCAGTTCTTC. The whole variable domain, filled in from reference TRBV28 and TRBJ2-1, reads DVKVTQSSRYLVKRTGEKVFLECVQDMDHENMFWYRQDPGLGLRLIYFSYDVKMKEKGDIPEGYSVSREKKERFSLILESASTNQTSMYLCASTLGGAYNEQFFGPGTRLTVL.

The V call is TRBV6-1, the J call TRBJ2-5, with 9 bases that match TRBD2. Germline CDR1 and CDR2: MNHNS and SASEGT. V trimming: 2 bases; J trimming: 2 bases; junction bases outside the gene matches: 6. This CDR3 is 16 amino acids long. The CDR3 loop is CASSEYLAGSQETQYF. The DNA of the CDR3 is TGTGCCAGCAGTGAATATCTAGCGGGGTCTCAAGAGACCCAGTACTTC.

The chain couples TRBV10-3 to TRBJ1-2; D remains ambiguous. V gave up 2 bases and J gave up 4 bases, with 11 bases separating them. Per germline, CDR1 ENHRY and CDR2 SYGVKD. This CDR3 has 14 amino acids. The CDR3 DNA follows: TGTGCCATCAGTGAGCCCGGGTCCTCCTATGGCTACACCTTC. It codes for CAISEPGSSYGYTF.

The gene calls are TRBV2 and TRBJ2-3, with TRBD1 identical over 9 bases. The ends lost 10 bases at V and 2 bases at J; junction bases unmatched: 1. The CDR3 runs to 12 residues. Germline CDR1 and CDR2: SNHLY and FYNNEI. The CDR3 region has the DNA TGTGCCACACAGGGGGCCACAGATACGCAGTATTTT. This codes for CATQGATDTQYF.

V gene TRBV5-1 combines with J gene TRBJ1-2, with D unresolved. Looked up from germline, CDR1 is SGHRS and CDR2 is YFSETQ. The CDR3 runs to 14 residues. Trimming cost V 4 bases and J 4 bases, with 14 bases left between them. The CDR3 is CASSTERDGYGYTF. The DNA for the CDR3 is TGCGCCAGCAGCACGGAGCGGGATGGCTATGGCTACACCTTC.

The chain recombines TRBV6-5 with TRBJ1-5, with 7 bases fitting TRBD1. The germline V gene has CDR1 MNHEY and CDR2 SVGAGI. V lost 8 bases, J lost 4 bases, and 5 bases stayed unmatched. This CDR3 comprises 13 residues. The CDR3 is CASGDSTNQPQHF. CDR3 nucleotide sequence: TGTGCCAGCGGGGACAGTACAAATCAGCCCCAGCATTTT.